What follows is one T cell receptor (beta chain) and its context. The clone's antigen remains unknown. Base qualities are not at hand, and no much larger clone is one base apart. The data were taken from a study of cytomegalovirus exposure and HLA in healthy donors (dated 2017 in TCRdb). Regarding the complete study: The approximately 710 repertoires of the first cohort and the roughly 110 validation repertoires were produced on the same platform, according to a later analysis. The study was designed to test whether signatures of past pathogen exposure could be identified by cataloging public T cell receptors. To predict cytomegalovirus infection status, the study brought together high-throughput TCR immunosequencing, statistical association of individual TCRs with disease status, and machine learning. A separate validation cohort of roughly 130 different subjects was used in addition to the approximately 610-subject first cohort.

The receptor library was made with the immunoSEQ multiplex PCR assay. The source study handled its data this way. A statistical classification framework was built to diagnose cytomegalovirus status from the catalog of TCR beta chain sequences. TCRdb stores this immuneACCESS table with in-frame sequences only. Part of the clones is absent; in the studies checked, under half of the shortfall reflects unresolved V genes, and no reason is known for the rest. V and J calls and clone size come straight from that table; D and trimming were deduced from the DNA. In this sample the table shows roughly 250,000 clones, nearly 90% of which occur a single time. The ten most abundant clones make up 0.35% to 0.4% of the sample. The donors belonged to the validation cohort of about 120 subjects, which was separate from the approximately 700-subject first cohort. The CDR3 contains 14 residues, cysteine and phenylalanine counted. CDR3 DNA is the only sequence kept; it has 42 bases, read in frame from the first base. Germline trimming: 5 bases from V, 9 bases from J; junction bases outside gene matches: 8. The germline V gene specifies SGDLS as CDR1 and YYNGEE as CDR2.

Overall results and qualifications from the work: All 120 or so repertoires were used to score co-occurrence in the validation cohort in a later analysis, because that analysis had no HLA typing for the cohort. Cytomegalovirus status was reported to be diagnosed by the classifier with high specificity and sensitivity in both the original and validation cohorts. A total of about 150 TCR beta chains were listed by the study as associated with cytomegalovirus. It was suggested by the authors that the approach could potentially be generalized to other disease states and immunological phenotypes. In a later analysis, TCRs clustered in the first cohort were found to also tend to co-occur in the roughly 120 validation repertoires, with approximately 95% of cluster scores above 0. Across donors, most TCR sequences were observed very rarely, whereas some public TCRs were present in many individuals. In vitro tests confirmed that a few of the cytomegalovirus-associated TCR beta chains recognize cytomegalovirus antigens.

The source material was PBMCs. This TCR came from a woman younger than 35 in good health and CMV-seronegative. Recombination connected TRBV9 to TRBJ2-1, and 10 bases in between align with TRBD2. The DNA sequence follows: TGTGCCAGCAGTCGAAGCGGGGGGGCAGGTGAGCAGTTCTTC. This is translated as CASSRSGGAGEQFF.